This TCR beta chain was sequenced during a study of T-cell reconstitution after alpha-beta-depleted transplantation in children. General study findings and limits: T-cell numbers and diversity, one year after transplant, stemmed largely from T cells that were newly produced. Surviving recipient T cells and thymic progenitors produced the high day-60 TCRbeta diversity seen in some patients. Reportedly, roughly two months post-transplant, alpha-beta T cells arose from several hundred expanded graft clones.

Germline V gene sequence: CDR1 SNHLY, CDR2 FYNNEI. CDR3 length: 16 amino acids. V was clipped by 3 bases and J by 7 bases; unmatched bases: 7. The TCRbeta library was prepared with unique molecular identifiers. TCRdb re-called the PCR reads through MiXCR, storing one row per CDR3 protein. The sample yields fewer than 350,000 distinct CDR3 sequences, approximately 7.3% seen once. In this sample, this clonotype turned up many times. Its antigen is undetermined. The chain links TRBV2 to TRBJ2-1, with TRBD2 identical over 12 bases. This sequence originates from a female patient between 2 and 15 years old who had a stem cell transplant for Fanconi anemia, so the T cells may come from the graft donor. The sequences come from peripheral blood, collected 360 days after TCRalphabeta/CD19-depleted stem cell transplant. Written as DNA, the CDR3 is TGTGCCAGCAGTGACGCTACTAGCGGGGGGATGAATGAGCAGTTCTTC. Residues: CASSDATSGGMNEQFF.